This entry lists 3 T cell receptor beta chains sequenced from one sample in a study of technical replicates of blood from a handful of donors. Profiling relied on immunoSEQ multiplex PCR, and the TCRdb table lists in-frame clones only, not all of them. Found here are about 60,000 clones, 87% of them singletons; the top ten hold roughly 5%. The specimen sequenced was PBMCs. These receptors were obtained from a human donor in good health. Some clones in this sample may be carry-over from other donors' samples.

The J gene is TRBJ1-2, the V gene TRBV19; TRBD1 agrees at 9 bases. The CDR3 runs 14 residues. Germline V gene lookup returns CDR1 LNHDA and CDR2 SQIVND (reference sequence). V lost 5 bases to trimming and J lost 4 bases; unmatched junction nucleotides: 5. The CDR3 spells CASSDPGQGYGYTF. Written as DNA, the CDR3 is TGTGCCAGTAGTGACCCGGGACAGGGCTATGGCTACACCTTC. Full variable domain (outside the CDR3, taken from reference TRBV19 and TRBJ1-2): DGGITQSPKYLFRKEGQNVTLSCEQNLNHDAMYWYRQDPGQGLRLIYYSQIVNDFQKGDIAEGYSVSREKKESFPLTVTSAQKNPTAFYLCASSDPGQGYGYTFGSGTRLTVV.

The chain carries TRBV11-2 and TRBJ2-7; D is possibly TRBD2 (7 bases). This CDR3 has 16 residues. Germline values: CDR1 SGHAT, CDR2 FQNNGV. V was trimmed by 5 bases and J by 6 bases, leaving 23 bases between them. The CDR3 DNA reads TGTGCCAGCAGCGGCGCGGGGGCTAATACCTTGACCGAGCAGTACTTC. Encoded protein: CASSGAGANTLTEQYF.

The J gene is TRBJ2-7, the V gene TRBV7-6, with D perhaps matching TRBD1 (6 bases). This CDR3 spans 15 amino acids. Germline CDR1 and CDR2: SGHVS and FNYEAQ. Trimming removed 5 bases from V and 2 bases from J, with 16 bases in between. The CDR3 loop reads CASSGHRDTPYEQYF. The CDR3 region has the DNA TGTGCCAGCAGCGGCCACCGGGACACCCCCTACGAGCAGTACTTC.